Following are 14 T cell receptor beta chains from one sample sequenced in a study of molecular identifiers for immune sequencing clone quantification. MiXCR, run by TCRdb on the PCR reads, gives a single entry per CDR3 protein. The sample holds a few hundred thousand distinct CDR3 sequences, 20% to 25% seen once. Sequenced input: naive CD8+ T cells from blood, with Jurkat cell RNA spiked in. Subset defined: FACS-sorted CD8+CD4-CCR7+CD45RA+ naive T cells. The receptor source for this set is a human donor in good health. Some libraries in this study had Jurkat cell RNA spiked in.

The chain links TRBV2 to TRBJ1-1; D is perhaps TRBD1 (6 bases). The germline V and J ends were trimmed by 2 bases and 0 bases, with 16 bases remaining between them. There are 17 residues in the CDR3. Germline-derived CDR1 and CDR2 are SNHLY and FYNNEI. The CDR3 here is CASSESEQGAMNTEAFF. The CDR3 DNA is TGTGCCAGCAGTGAAAGTGAACAGGGAGCAATGAACACTGAAGCTTTCTTT.

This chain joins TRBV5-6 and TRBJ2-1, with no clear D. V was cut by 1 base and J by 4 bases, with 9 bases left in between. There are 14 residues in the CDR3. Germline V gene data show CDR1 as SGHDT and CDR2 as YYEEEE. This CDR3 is CASSLNPQYNEQFF. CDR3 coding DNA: TGTGCCAGCAGCTTGAACCCCCAGTACAATGAGCAGTTCTTC.

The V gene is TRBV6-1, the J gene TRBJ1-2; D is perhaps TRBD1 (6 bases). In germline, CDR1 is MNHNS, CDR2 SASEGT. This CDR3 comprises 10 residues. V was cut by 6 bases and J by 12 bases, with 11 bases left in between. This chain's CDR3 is CASSEWTDTF. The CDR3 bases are TGTGCCAGCAGCGAGTGGACAGACACCTTC.

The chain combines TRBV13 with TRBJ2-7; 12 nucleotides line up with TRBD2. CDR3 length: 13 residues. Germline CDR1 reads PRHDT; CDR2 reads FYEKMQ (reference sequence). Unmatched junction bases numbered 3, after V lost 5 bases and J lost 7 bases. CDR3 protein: CASSQTSGREQYF. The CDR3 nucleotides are TGTGCCAGCAGCCAGACTAGCGGGAGAGAGCAGTACTTC.

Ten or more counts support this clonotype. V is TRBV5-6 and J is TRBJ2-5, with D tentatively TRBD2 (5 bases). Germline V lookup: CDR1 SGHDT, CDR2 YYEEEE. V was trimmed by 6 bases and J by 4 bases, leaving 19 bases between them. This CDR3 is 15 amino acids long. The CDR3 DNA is TGTGCCAGCAATCTGTGGGAAAAACTAGGAGAGACCCAGTACTTC. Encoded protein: CASNLWEKLGETQYF.

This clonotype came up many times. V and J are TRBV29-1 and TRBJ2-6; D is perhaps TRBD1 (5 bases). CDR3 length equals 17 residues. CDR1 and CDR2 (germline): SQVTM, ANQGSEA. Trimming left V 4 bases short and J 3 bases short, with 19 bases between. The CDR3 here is CSVVSGREGVGANVLTF. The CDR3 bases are TGCAGCGTTGTTTCGGGCAGGGAAGGAGTTGGGGCCAACGTCCTGACTTTC. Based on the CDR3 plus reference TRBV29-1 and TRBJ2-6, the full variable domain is SAVISQKPSRDICQRGTSLTIQCQVDSQVTMMFWYRQQPGQSLTLIATANQGSEATYESGFVIDKFPISRPNLTFSTLTVSNMSPEDSSIYLCSVVSGREGVGANVLTFGAGSRLTVL.

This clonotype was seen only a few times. CDR3: CASSFSGYQETQYF. CDR3 DNA sequence: TGTGCCAGCAGTTTTAGCGGGTATCAAGAGACCCAGTACTTC. J is TRBJ2-5 and V is TRBV27; 7 nucleotides align to TRBD2. CDR3 length equals 14 residues. Germline V gene data show CDR1 as MNHEY and CDR2 as SMNVEV (reference sequence). Unmatched junction bases numbered 3, after V lost 3 bases and J lost 2 bases.

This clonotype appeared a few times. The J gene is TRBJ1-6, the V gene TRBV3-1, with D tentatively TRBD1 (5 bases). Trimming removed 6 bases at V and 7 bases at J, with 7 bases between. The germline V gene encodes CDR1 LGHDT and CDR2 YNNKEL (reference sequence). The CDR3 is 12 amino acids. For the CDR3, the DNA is TGTGCCAGCAGGGGGGAAAATTCACCCCTCCACTTT. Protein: CASRGENSPLHF.

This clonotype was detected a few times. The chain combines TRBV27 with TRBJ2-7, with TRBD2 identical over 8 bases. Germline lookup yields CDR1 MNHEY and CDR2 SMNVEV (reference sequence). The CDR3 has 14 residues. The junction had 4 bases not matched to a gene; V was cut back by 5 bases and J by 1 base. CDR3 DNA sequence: TGTGCCAGCAGTACTTTAGCGGGATCCTACGAGCAGTACTTC. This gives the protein CASSTLAGSYEQYF.

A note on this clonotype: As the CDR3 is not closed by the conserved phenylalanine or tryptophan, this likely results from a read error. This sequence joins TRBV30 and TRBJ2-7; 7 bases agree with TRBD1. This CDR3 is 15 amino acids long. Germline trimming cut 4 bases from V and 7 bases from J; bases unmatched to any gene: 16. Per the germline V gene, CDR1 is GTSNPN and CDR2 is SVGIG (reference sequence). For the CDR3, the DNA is TGTGCCTGGATCACCCTGCAGCAGGGGGTCTGGGAGCAGTACCTC. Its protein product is CAWITLQQGVWEQYL.

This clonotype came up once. For the CDR3, the DNA is TGTGCCAGCAGTTCACAGGTTGGCTCCTACGAGCAGTACTTC. Its translation: CASSSQVGSYEQYF. The J gene is TRBJ2-7, the V gene TRBV12-3 or TRBV12-4, with a tentative D call TRBD1 (5 bases). The CDR3 runs 14 residues. The V gene lost 4 bases and the J gene lost 0 bases, with 10 bases spanning the gap.

In DNA form, the CDR3 reads TGTGCCAGCAGTTTAACTGTCAGCCTCTACGAGCAGTACTTC. Amino acid sequence: CASSLTVSLYEQYF. The gene calls are TRBV28 and TRBJ2-7, with D uncertain. CDR1 MDHEN and CDR2 SYDVKM come from the germline V gene. The CDR3 runs to 14 residues. V gave up 2 bases and J gave up 3 bases, with 11 bases separating them.

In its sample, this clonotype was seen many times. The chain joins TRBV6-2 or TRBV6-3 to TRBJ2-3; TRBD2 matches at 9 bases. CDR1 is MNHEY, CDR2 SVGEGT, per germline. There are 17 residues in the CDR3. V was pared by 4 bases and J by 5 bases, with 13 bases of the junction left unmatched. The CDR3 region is CASSSPLAGLVEDTQYF. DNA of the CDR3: TGTGCCAGCAGTTCCCCCCTAGCGGGACTTGTCGAAGATACGCAGTATTTT.

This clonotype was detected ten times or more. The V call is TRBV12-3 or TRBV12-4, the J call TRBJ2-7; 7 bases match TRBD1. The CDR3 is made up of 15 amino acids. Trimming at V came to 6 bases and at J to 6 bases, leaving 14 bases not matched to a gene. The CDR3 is CASSPDRDVWGEQYF. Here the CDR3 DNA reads TGTGCCAGCAGCCCCGACAGGGACGTGTGGGGCGAGCAGTACTTC.